These T cell receptor beta chains were read from a single sample in a study of T cells in narcolepsy. This table comes from immunoSEQ multiplex PCR, and its TCRdb copy is limited to in-frame clones, with some not included. This table holds tens of thousands of clones, 81% found once. The specimen sequenced was memory (CD45RA-) CD4+ T cells from blood. The receptors stem from a human donor in good health. Both conserved end residues are part of each CDR3. Fields, in order: J gene, V gene, CDR3 protein.

TRBJ1-4 | TRBV7-6 | CASSPRQGRNEKLFF
TRBJ2-1 | TRBV19 | CASSLTSGGFNEQFF
TRBJ1-6 | TRBV6-5 | CASSLTRGPNSPLHF
TRBJ1-1 | TRBV19 | CASSIGGDTEAFF
TRBJ2-1 | TRBV5-1 | CASSLVGGPEGEQFF
TRBJ1-2 | TRBV19 | CASSIGHPYGYTF
TRBJ1-1 | TRBV6-5 | CASSERRVNTEAFF
TRBJ2-5 | TRBV5-6 | CASSWTAALQRETQYF
TRBJ2-7 | TRBV27 | CASSKGNSYEQYF
TRBJ2-7 | TRBV13 | CASSFTSGGASFSYEQYF
TRBJ1-5 | TRBV6-6 | CASSSPGLDQPQHF
TRBJ2-3 | TRBV19 | CASRDRGRPDTQYF
TRBJ2-2 | TRBV7-9 | CASSPDSGELFF
TRBJ1-1 | TRBV2 | CASSGDRGNTEAFF
TRBJ2-5 | TRBV7-3 | CASSLTPGETQYF
TRBJ2-5 | TRBV7-9 | CASSYLREYWGPKPTQYF
TRBJ2-1 | TRBV5-1 | CASSLAFGLAGNEQFF
TRBJ1-4 | TRBV5-4 | CASSLGGAATNEKLFF
TRBJ2-5 | TRBV5-5 | CASRGQGPGETQYF
TRBJ2-5 | TRBV7-6 | CASSPRGQETQYF
TRBJ2-3 | TRBV18 | CASSQGGDTQYF
TRBJ1-1 | TRBV5-6 | CASSLWDRVHTEAFF
TRBJ2-3 | TRBV4-2 | CASSQDHPDTQYF
TRBJ1-1 | TRBV20-1 | CSAWKNTEAFF
TRBJ2-1 | TRBV27 | CASRPRGSNEQFF
TRBJ2-5 | TRBV5-1 | CASSGRTGHQETQYF
TRBJ2-2 | TRBV2 | CASRRDRGVAGELFF
TRBJ2-7 | TRBV6-5 | CASRRGRDGGYEQYF
TRBJ1-2 | TRBV5-4 | CASSLEGQASNGYTF
TRBJ2-3 | TRBV5-1 | CASRFQGRADTQYF
TRBJ2-2 | TRBV7-2 | CASSLQGIGELFF
TRBJ2-5 | TRBV5-8 | CASSLTGSFGETQYF
TRBJ2-3 | TRBV2 | CASRKADTQYF
TRBJ1-4 | TRBV6-5 | CASSPGRERKLFF
TRBJ2-1 | TRBV4-2 | CASSQVSGLMNEQFF
TRBJ1-1 | TRBV7-9 | CASSGGALNTEAFF
TRBJ2-1 | TRBV15 | CATVGNNEQFF
TRBJ1-6 | TRBV6-1 | CASSERDRGNSPLHF
TRBJ1-5 | TRBV2 | CASSWGPYSNQPQHF
TRBJ1-5 | TRBV4-3 | CASSQGSGHQPQHF
TRBJ2-5 | TRBV5-4 | CASSKAGGPQETQYF
TRBJ2-3 | TRBV5-1 | CASSLEPARTDTQYF
TRBJ2-1 | TRBV27 | CASSKSGVLNEQFF
TRBJ1-2 | TRBV9 | CASSEAPEAGGYTF
TRBJ1-5 | TRBV15 | CATSRDRVGAQHF
TRBJ2-1 | TRBV7-3 | CASSPLNRNEQFF
TRBJ1-5 | TRBV2 | CASMGGPNQPQHF
TRBJ2-2 | TRBV5-1 | CASSPAGTGGRTGELFF
TRBJ1-5 | TRBV7-6 | CASSLGGQGGGQPQHF
TRBJ2-3 | TRBV18 | CASSPLAASGGTLTDTQYF
TRBJ1-4 | TRBV9 | CASSVEGHANEKLFF
TRBJ2-7 | TRBV5-1 | CASRAGELSYEQYF
TRBJ1-1 | TRBV5-1 | CASKDPSDTEAFF
TRBJ1-2 | TRBV5-1 | CASSGWDGPGYTF